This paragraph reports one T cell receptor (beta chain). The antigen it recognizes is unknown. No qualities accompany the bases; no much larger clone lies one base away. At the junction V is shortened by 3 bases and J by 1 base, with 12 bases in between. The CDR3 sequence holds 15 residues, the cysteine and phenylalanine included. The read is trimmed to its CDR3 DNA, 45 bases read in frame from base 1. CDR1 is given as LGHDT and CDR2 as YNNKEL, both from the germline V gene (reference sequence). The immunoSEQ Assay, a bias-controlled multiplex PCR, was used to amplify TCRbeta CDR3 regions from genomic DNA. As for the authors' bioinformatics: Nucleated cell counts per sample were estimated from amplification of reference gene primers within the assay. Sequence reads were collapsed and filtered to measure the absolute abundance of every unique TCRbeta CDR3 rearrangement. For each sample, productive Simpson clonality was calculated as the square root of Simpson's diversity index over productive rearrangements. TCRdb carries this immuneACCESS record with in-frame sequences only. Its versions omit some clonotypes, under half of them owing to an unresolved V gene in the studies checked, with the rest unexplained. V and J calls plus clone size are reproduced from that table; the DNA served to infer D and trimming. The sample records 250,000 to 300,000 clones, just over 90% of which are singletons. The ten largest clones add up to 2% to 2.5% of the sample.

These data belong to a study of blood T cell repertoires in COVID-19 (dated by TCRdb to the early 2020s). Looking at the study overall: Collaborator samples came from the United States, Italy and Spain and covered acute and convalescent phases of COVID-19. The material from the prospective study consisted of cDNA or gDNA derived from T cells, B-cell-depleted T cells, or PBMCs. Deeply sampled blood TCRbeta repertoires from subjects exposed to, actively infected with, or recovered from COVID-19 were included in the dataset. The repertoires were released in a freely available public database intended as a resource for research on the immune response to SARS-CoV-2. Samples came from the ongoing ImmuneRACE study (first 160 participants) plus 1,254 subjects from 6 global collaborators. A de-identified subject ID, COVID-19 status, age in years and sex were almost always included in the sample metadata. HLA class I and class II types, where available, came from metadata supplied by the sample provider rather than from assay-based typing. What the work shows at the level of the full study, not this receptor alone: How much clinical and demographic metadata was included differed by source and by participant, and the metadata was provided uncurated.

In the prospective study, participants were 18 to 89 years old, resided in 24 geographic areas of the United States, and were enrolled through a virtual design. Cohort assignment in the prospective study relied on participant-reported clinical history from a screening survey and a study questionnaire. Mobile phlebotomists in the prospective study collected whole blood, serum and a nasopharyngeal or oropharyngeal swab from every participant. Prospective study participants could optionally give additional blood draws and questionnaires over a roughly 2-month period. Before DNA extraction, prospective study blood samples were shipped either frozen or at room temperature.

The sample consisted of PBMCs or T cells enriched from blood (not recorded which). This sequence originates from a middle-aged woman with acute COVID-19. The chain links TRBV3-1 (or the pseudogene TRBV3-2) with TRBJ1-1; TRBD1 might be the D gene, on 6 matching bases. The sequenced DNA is TGTGCCAGCAGCCATTACAGGGCAGGGAACACTGAAGCTTTCTTT. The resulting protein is CASSHYRAGNTEAFF.